The clone carrying this T cell receptor beta chain was found a few times. The data were obtained in a study of T-cell reconstitution after alpha-beta-depleted transplantation in children. During its preparation, the TCRbeta library received unique molecular identifiers. One entry per CDR3 protein, called by TCRdb with MiXCR from the PCR reads. The table includes over 70,000 distinct CDR3 sequences, 12% detected once. This CDR3 contains 12 residues. Germline CDR1 SQVTM, CDR2 ANQGSEA. The germline V and J ends were trimmed by 7 bases and 6 bases, with 16 bases remaining between them. The rearrangement links TRBV29-1 to TRBJ2-7; tentative D call: TRBD1 (5 bases). This specimen consisted of PBMCs from the stem cell graft donor, obtained from the stem cell graft. The receptor was derived from a human donor who donated a stem cell graft to a child with inherited bone marrow failure. The chain's CDR3 is CSAIHQGSEQYF. The CDR3 DNA reads as TGCAGCGCGATCCATCAGGGAAGCGAGCAGTACTTC.